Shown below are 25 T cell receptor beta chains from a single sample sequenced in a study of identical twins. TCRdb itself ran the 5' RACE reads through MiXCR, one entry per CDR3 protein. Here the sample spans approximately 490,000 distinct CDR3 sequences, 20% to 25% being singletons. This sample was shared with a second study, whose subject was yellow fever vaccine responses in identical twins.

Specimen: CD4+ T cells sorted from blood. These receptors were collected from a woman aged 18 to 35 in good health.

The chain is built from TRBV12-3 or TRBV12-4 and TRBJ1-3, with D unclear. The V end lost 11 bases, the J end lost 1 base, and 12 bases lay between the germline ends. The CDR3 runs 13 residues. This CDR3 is CAARAASGNTIYF. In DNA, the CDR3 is TGTGCCGCTCGGGCGGCTTCTGGAAACACCATATATTTT.

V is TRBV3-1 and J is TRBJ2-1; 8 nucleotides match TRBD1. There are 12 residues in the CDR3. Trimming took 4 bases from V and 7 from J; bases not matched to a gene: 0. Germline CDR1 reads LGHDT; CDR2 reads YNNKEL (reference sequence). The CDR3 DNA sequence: TGTGCCAGCAGCCGACAGGGGAATGAGCAGTTCTTC. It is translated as CASSRQGNEQFF.

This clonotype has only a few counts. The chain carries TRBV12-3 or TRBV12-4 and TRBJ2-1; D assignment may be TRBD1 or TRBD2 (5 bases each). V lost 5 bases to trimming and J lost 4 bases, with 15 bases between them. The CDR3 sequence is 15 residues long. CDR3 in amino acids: CASSPTGTKYNEQFF. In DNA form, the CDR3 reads TGTGCCAGCAGTCCAACCGGGACCAAGTACAATGAGCAGTTCTTC.

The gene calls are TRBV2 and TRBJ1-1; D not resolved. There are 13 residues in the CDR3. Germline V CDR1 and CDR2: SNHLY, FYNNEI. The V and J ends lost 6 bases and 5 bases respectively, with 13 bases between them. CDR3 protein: CASSRESRTEAFF. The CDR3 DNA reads TGTGCCAGCAGCCGGGAGTCGAGGACTGAAGCTTTCTTT.

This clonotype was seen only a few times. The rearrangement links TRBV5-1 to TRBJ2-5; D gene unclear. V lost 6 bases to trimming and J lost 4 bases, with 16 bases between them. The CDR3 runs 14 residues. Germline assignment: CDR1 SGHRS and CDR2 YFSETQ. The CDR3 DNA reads TGCGCCAGCAAGCAAGGGATTAGAGGAGAGACCCAGTACTTC. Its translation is CASKQGIRGETQYF.

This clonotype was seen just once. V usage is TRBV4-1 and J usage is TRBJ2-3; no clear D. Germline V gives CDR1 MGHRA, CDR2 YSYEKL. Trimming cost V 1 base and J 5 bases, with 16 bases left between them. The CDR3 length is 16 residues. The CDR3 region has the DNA TGCGCCAGCAGCCAAGTATCCGGCCCGTTCGGAGATACGCAGTATTTT. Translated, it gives CASSQVSGPFGDTQYF.

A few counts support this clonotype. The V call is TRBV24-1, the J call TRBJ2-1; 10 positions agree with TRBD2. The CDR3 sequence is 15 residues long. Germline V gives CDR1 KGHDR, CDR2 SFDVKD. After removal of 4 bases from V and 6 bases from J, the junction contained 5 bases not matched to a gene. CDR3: CATSEPSGRGNEQFF. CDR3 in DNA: TGTGCCACCAGTGAGCCTAGCGGGAGAGGCAATGAGCAGTTCTTC.

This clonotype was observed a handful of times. Written as DNA, the CDR3 is TGCGCCAGCCAGGGGGCCTACACAGATACGCAGTATTTT. The encoded protein is CASQGAYTDTQYF. V gene TRBV5-1 combines with J gene TRBJ2-3, with TRBD1 matching over 8 bases. Germline V gene lookup returns CDR1 SGHRS and CDR2 YFSETQ. This CDR3 has 13 amino acids. Trimming cost V 7 bases and J 2 bases; bases outside gene matches: 3.

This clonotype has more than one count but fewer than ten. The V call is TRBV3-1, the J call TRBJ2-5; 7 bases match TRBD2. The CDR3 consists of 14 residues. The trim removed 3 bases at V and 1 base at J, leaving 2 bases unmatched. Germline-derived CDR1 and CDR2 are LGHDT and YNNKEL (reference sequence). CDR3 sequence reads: CASSQRGSQETQYF. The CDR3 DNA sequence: TGTGCCAGCAGCCAGCGGGGGTCCCAAGAGACCCAGTACTTC.

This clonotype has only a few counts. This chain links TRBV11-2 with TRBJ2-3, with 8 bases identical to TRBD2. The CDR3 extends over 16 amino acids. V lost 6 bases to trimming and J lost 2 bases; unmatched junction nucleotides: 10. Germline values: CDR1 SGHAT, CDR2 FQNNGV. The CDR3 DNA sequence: TGTGCCAGCAGGACCCAGCGGGGGAGAAACACAGATACGCAGTATTTT. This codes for CASRTQRGRNTDTQYF.

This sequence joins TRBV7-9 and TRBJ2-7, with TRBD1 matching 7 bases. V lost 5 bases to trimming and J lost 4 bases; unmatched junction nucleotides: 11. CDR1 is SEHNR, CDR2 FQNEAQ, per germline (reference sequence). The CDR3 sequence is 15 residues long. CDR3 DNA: TGTGCCAGCAGCCCCCGACAGGGAAAGCGGTACGAGCAGTACTTC. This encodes CASSPRQGKRYEQYF.

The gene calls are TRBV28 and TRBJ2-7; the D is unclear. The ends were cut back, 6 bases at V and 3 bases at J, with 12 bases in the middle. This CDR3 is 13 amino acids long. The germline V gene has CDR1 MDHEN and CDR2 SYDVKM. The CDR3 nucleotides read TGTGCCAGCAGCGAGGAATACGGCTACGAGCAGTACTTC. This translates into CASSEEYGYEQYF.

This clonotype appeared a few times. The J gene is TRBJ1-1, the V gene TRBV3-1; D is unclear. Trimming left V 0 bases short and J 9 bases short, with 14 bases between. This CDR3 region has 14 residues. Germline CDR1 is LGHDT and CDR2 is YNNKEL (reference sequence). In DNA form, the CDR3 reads TGTGCCAGCAGCCAAGAGGGAGGGCTCGGAAAAGCTTTCTTT. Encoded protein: CASSQEGGLGKAFF.

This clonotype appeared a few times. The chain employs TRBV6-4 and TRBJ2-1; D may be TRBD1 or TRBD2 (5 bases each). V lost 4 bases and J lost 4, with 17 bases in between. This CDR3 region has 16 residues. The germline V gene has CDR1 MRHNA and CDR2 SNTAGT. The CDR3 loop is CASSGPPGPAYNEQFF. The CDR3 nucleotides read TGTGCCAGCAGTGGGCCACCGGGACCTGCTTACAATGAGCAGTTCTTC.

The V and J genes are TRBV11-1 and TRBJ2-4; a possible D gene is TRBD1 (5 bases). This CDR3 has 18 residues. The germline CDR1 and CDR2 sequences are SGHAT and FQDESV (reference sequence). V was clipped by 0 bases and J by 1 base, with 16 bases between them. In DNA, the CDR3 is TGTGCCAGCAGCTTAGCGGGTATGCAGGGCGGCGCCAAAAACATTCAGTACTTC. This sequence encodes CASSLAGMQGGAKNIQYF.

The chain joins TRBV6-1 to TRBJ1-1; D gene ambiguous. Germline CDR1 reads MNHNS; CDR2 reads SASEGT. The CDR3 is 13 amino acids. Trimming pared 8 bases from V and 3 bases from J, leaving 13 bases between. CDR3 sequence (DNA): TGTGCCAGCCACCGAGGGTTGGACACTGAAGCTTTCTTT. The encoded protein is CASHRGLDTEAFF.

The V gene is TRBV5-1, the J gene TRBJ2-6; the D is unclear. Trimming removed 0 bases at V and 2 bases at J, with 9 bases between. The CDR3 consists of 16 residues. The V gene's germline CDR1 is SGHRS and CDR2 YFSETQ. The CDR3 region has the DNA TGCGCCAGCAGCTTGGGGACGGTGCCTGGGGCCAACGTCCTGACTTTC. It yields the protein CASSLGTVPGANVLTF.

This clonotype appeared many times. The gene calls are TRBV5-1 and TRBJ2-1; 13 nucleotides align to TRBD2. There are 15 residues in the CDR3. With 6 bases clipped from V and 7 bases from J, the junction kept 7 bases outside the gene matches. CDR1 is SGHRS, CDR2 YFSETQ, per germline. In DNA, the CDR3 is TGCGCCAGCACCCTCGGGACTAGCGGGATAAATGAGCAGTTCTTC. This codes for CASTLGTSGINEQFF.

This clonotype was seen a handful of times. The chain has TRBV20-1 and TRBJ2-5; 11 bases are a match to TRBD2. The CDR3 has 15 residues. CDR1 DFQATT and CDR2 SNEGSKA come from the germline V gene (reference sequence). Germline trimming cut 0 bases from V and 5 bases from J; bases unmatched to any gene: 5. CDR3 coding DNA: TGCAGTGCTAGAGATCATCGGACTAGCGGGGAGACCCAGTACTTC. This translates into CSARDHRTSGETQYF.

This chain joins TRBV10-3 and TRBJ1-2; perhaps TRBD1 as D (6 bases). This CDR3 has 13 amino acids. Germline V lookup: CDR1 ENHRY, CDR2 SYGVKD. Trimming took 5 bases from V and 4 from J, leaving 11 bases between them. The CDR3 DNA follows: TGTGCCATCAGTAGGGACAAAATCTATGGCTACACCTTC. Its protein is CAISRDKIYGYTF.

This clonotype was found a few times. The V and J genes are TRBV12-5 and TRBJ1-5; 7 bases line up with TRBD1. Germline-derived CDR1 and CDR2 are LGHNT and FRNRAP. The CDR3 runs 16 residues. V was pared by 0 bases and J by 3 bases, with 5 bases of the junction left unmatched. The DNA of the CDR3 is TGTGCTAGTGGTTTGGTAAGAGGACAGGCCAATCAGCCCCAGCATTTT. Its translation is CASGLVRGQANQPQHF.

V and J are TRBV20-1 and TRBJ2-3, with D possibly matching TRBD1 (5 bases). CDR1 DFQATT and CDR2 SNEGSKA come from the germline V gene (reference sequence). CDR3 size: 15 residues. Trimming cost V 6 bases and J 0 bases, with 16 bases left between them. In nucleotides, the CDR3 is TGCAGTGCCCATTCGCAGGGTGGTAGCACAGATACGCAGTATTTT. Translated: CSAHSQGGSTDTQYF.

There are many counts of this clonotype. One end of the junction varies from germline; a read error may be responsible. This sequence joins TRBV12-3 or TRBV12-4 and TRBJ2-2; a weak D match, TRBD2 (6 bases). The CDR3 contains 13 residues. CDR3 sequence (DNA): TGTGCCAGCAGTCTAGCGTCCAGCGGGGAGCTGTTTTTT. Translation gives CASSLASSGELFF.

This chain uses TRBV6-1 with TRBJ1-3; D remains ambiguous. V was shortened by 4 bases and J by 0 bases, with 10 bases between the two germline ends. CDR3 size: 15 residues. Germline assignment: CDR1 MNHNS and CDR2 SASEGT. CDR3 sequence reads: CASSAETLSGNTIYF. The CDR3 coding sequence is TGTGCCAGCAGTGCGGAAACACTCTCTGGAAACACCATATATTTT.

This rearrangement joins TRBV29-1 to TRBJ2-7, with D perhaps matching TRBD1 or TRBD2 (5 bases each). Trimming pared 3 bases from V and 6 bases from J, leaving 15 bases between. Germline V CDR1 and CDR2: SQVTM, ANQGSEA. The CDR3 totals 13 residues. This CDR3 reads CSVDRSTGGEQYF. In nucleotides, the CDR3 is TGCAGCGTTGATCGCTCCACTGGGGGCGAGCAGTACTTC.